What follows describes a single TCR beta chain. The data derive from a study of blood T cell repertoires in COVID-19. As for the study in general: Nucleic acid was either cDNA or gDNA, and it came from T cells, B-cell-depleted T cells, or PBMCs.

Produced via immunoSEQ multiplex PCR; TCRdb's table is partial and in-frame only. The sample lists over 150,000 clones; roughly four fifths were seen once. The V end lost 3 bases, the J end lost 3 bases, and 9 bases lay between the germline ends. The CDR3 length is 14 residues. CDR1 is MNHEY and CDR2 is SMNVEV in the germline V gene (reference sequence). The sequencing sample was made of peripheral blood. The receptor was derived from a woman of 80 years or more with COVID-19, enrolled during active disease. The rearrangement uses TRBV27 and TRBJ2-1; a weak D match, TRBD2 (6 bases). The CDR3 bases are TGTGCCAGCAGTTTGGAGGGGATCTACAATGAGCAGTTCTTC. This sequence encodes CASSLEGIYNEQFF.